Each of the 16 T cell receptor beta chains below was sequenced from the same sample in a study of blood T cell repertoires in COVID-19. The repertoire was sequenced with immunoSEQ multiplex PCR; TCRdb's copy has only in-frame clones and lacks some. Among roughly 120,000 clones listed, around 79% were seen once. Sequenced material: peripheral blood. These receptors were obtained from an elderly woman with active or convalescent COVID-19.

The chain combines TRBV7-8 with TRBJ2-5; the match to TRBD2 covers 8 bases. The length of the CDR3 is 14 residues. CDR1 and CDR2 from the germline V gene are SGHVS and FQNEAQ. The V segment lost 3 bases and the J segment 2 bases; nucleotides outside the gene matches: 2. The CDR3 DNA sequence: TGTGCCAGCAGCTTTAGCGGGACGCAAGAGACCCAGTACTTC. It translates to CASSFSGTQETQYF.

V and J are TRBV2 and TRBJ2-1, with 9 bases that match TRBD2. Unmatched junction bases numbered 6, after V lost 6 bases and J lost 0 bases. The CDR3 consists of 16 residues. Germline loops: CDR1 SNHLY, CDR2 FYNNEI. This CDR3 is CASRRGGDSSYNEQFF. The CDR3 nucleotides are TGTGCCAGCAGGCGGGGGGGCGATTCCTCCTACAATGAGCAGTTCTTC.

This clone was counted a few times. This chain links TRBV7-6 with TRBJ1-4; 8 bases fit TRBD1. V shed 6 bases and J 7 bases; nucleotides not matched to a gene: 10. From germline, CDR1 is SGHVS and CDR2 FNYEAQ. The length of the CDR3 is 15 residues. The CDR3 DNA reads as TGTGCCAGCAGTGACCAGGACAGGGAAGGTGAAAAACTGTTTTTT. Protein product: CASSDQDREGEKLFF.

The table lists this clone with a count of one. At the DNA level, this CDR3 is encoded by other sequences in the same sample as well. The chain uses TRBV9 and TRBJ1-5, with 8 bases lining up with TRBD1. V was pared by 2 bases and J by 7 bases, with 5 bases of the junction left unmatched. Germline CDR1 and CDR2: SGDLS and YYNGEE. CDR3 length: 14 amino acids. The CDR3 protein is CASSVGRGRQPQHF. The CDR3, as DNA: TGTGCCAGCAGCGTTGGCAGGGGGCGGCAGCCCCAGCATTTT.

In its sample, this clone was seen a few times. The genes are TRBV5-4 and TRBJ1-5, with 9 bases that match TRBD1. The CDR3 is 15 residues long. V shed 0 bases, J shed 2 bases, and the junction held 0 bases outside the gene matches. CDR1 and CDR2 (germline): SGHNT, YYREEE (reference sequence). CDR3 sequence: CASSLGTGGNQPQHF. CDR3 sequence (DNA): TGTGCCAGCAGCTTGGGGACAGGGGGCAATCAGCCCCAGCATTTT.

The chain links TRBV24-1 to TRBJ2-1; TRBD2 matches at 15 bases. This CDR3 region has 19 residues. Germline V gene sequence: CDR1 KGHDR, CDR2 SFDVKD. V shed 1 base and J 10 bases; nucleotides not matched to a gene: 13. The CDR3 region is CATSDLGLAGGPRGPEQFF. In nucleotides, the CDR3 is TGTGCCACCAGTGATTTAGGACTAGCGGGAGGGCCACGGGGCCCGGAGCAGTTCTTC.

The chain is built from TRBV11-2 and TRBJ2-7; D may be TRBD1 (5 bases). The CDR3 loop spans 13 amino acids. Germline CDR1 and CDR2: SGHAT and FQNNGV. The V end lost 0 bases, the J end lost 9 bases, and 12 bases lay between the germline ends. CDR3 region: CASSLEYTGVQYF. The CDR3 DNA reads TGTGCCAGCAGCTTAGAGTATACAGGTGTGCAGTACTTC.

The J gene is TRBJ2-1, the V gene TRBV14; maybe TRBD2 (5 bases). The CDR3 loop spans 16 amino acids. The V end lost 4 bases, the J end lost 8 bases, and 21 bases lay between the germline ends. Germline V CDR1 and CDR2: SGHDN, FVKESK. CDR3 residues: CASSRSDWVFKDEQFF. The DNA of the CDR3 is TGTGCCAGCAGCCGCTCGGACTGGGTGTTTAAGGATGAGCAGTTCTTC.

The CDR3 is CASSYTGSETQYF. The CDR3 DNA is TGTGCCAGCAGCTACACAGGGTCGGAGACCCAGTACTTC. V gene TRBV7-9 combines with J gene TRBJ2-5; TRBD1 is a possible D gene (6 bases). Germline V gene data show CDR1 as SEHNR and CDR2 as FQNEAQ (reference sequence). This CDR3 is built from 13 residues. V was clipped by 4 bases and J by 5 bases, with 11 bases between them.

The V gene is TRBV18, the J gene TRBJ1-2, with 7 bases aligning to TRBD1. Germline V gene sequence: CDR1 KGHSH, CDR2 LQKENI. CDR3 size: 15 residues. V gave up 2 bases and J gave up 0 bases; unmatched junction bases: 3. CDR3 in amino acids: CASSPGTDTNYGYTF. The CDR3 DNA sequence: TGTGCCAGCTCACCAGGGACAGATACTAACTATGGCTACACCTTC.

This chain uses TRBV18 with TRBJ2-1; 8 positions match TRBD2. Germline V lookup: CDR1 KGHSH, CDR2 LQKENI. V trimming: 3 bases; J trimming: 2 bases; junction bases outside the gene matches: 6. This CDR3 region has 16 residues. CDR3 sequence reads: CASSPSGSGPYNEQFF. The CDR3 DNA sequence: TGTGCCAGCTCACCCAGCGGGAGCGGCCCCTACAATGAGCAGTTCTTC. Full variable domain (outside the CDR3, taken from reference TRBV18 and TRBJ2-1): NAGVMQNPRHLVRRRGQEARLRCSPMKGHSHVYWYRQLPEEGLKFMVYLQKENIIDESGMPKERFSAEFPKEGPSILRIQQVVRGDSAAYFCASSPSGSGPYNEQFFGPGTRLTVL.

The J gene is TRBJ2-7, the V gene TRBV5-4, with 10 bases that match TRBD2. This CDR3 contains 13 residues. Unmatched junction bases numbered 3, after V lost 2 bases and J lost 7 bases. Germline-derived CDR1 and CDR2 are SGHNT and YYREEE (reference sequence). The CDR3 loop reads CASSLLAGREQYF. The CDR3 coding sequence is TGTGCCAGCAGCTTACTAGCGGGAAGGGAGCAGTACTTC.

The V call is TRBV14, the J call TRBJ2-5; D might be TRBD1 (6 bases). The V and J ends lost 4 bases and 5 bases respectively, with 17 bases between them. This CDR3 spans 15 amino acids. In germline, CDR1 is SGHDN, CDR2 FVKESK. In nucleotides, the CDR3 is TGTGCCAGCAGCCTCCAGACAGGTTTCCAGGAGACCCAGTACTTC. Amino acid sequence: CASSLQTGFQETQYF.

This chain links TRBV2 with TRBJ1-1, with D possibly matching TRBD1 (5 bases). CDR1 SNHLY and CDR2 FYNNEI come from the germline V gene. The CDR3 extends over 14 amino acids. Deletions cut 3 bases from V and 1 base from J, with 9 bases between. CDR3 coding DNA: TGTGCCAGCAGTGACCGGACATCGAACACTGAAGCTTTCTTT. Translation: CASSDRTSNTEAFF.

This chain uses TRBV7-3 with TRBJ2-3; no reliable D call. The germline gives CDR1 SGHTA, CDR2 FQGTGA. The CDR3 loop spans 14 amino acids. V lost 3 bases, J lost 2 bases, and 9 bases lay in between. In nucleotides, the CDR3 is TGTGCCAGCAGCTTTCGCGGTGACACAGATACGCAGTATTTT. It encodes CASSFRGDTDTQYF. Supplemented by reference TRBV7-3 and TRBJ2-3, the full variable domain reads GAGVSQTPSNKVTEKGKYVELRCDPISGHTALYWYRQSLGQGPEFLIYFQGTGAADDSGLPNDRFFAVRPEGSVSTLKIQRTERGDSAVYLCASSFRGDTDTQYFGPGTRLTVL.

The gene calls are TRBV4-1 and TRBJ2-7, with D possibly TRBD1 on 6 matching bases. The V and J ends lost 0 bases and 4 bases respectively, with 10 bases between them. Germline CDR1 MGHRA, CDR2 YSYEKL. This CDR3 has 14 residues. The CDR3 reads CASSQEPRGYEQYF. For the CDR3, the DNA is TGCGCCAGCAGCCAAGAGCCCAGGGGTTACGAGCAGTACTTC.